Listed below are T cell receptor beta chains from one sample, sequenced in a study of cytomegalovirus exposure and HLA in healthy donors. Repertoires were generated with immunoSEQ multiplex PCR, while TCRdb's copy carries only in-frame clones and drops some. The table has about 70,000 clones, 75% to 90% seen once. The source material was PBMCs. The receptors originated from a woman between 25 and 40 years old in good health and CMV-seronegative. CDR3s include the opening cysteine and the closing phenylalanine or tryptophan. The D gene is left open where the match is weak. Clone size is stated in some rows and not others, as once, few, many or a class when expanded.

CDR3nt,CDR3aa,j_gene,abundance,v_gene,d_gene
TGTGCCAGCAGTTTTGACTCCGACCTTACCTCCTTAGGGACCCAGTACTTC,CASSFDSDLTSLGTQYF,TRBJ2-5,NA,TRBV28,NA
TGTGCCAGCAGTCCCCCAGGCGGGAGGGGAAACGAGCAGTACTTC,CASSPPGGRGNEQYF,TRBJ2-7,NA,TRBV28,TRBD2
TGTGCCAGCAGCGACCCTACAGGTGAGCCTGAAGCTTTCTTT,CASSDPTGEPEAFF,TRBJ1-1,NA,TRBV21-1,NA
TGTGCCAGCAGCCCGCGGGGGGTAGCGGGAGTCACAGATACGCAGTATTTT,CASSPRGVAGVTDTQYF,TRBJ2-3,NA,TRBV7-8,TRBD2
TGTGCCAGCAGCCAACCCCCGACAGGGAGGTCCTACAATGAGCAGTTCTTC,CASSQPPTGRSYNEQFF,TRBJ2-1,NA,TRBV4-2,NA
TGTGCCAGCCCGGGCGGGACTAGCGGGAGAAGGGGAGTAGCAGATACGCAGTATTTT,CASPGGTSGRRGVADTQYF,TRBJ2-3,NA,TRBV2,TRBD2
TGCAGCGTTGGAACTAGCGGGGGTCAAGAGACCCAGTACTTC,CSVGTSGGQETQYF,TRBJ2-5,NA,TRBV29-1,TRBD2
TGCGCCAGCAGCTTGGGACAGGGGCGGGAGACCCAGTACTTC,CASSLGQGRETQYF,TRBJ2-5,NA,TRBV5-1,TRBD1
TGTGCCAGTAGTATTGGTTACCAGGACGGGATTAGCAATCAGCCCCAGCATTTT,CASSIGYQDGISNQPQHF,TRBJ1-5,NA,TRBV19,NA
TGTGCCAGCAGCTTCGGCGGCCTCTCTGGAAACACCATATATTTT,CASSFGGLSGNTIYF,TRBJ1-3,NA,TRBV7-9,NA
TGTGCCAGCAGCCCGCGGGGGGCGCAGGGCTACACCTTC,CASSPRGAQGYTF,TRBJ1-2,NA,TRBV7-2,NA
TGTGCCAGCAGCTCCGGACTAGCGGGCGATGAGTACACAGATACGCAGTATTTT,CASSSGLAGDEYTDTQYF,TRBJ2-3,NA,TRBV7-2,TRBD2
TGTGCCAGCAGCGTAGATTCGGAGTATGGGGAGCTGTTTTTT,CASSVDSEYGELFF,TRBJ2-2,NA,TRBV9,NA
TGTGCCAGCAGCCAAGGACTAGACGGGAGAGGCGACACCGGGGAGCTGTTTTTT,CASSQGLDGRGDTGELFF,TRBJ2-2,NA,TRBV4-2,NA
TGTGCTAGCAGCCCAGGGACTAGCGGGACCTACGAGCAGTACTTC,CASSPGTSGTYEQYF,TRBJ2-7,NA,TRBV7-7,TRBD2
TGCAGCGTTGCCGCGGGACGGAATGAAAAACTGTTTTTT,CSVAAGRNEKLFF,TRBJ1-4,NA,TRBV29-1,NA
TGTGCCACCACCCGCGTGGGGCTGGGCTATGGCTACACCTTC,CATTRVGLGYGYTF,TRBJ1-2,NA,TRBV28,NA
TGTGCCAGTAGACGGGACAGGATTACCTCTGGAAACACCATATATTTT,CASRRDRITSGNTIYF,TRBJ1-3,once,TRBV19,TRBD1
TGTGCCAGCAGTAAGGGACAGGAGGGGTCCAATGAGCAGTTCTTC,CASSKGQEGSNEQFF,TRBJ2-1,NA,TRBV6-4,TRBD1
TGTGCCAGCAGCCCCTGGGGCGGGACTAGCGGGAGCTTTGGCTCCTACGAGCAGTACTTC,CASSPWGGTSGSFGSYEQYF,TRBJ2-7,NA,TRBV5-4,TRBD2
TGTGCCTGGAGTGTGGGAGTAGGGAACACTGAAGCTTTCTTT,CAWSVGVGNTEAFF,TRBJ1-1,once,TRBV30,NA
TGTGCCAGCAGCCCGGGAGGAGCTAACTATGGCTACACCTTC,CASSPGGANYGYTF,TRBJ1-2,NA,TRBV27,NA
TGCGCCAGCAGCCTCGGACTAGCCAGCGAGCAGTACTTC,CASSLGLASEQYF,TRBJ2-7,once,TRBV5-1,TRBD2
TGTGCCTGGGAGACTAGCGGGAGGGGTGAGCAGTTCTTC,CAWETSGRGEQFF,TRBJ2-1,NA,TRBV30,TRBD2
TGTGCCAGCAGCTTAGTCACCTACGAGCAGTACTTC,CASSLVTYEQYF,TRBJ2-7,NA,TRBV11-2,NA
TGCGCCAGCAGCCCTAGTCCGGGACAGGGGGTTTGGACTGAAGCTTTCTTT,CASSPSPGQGVWTEAFF,TRBJ1-1,few,TRBV5-1,TRBD1
TGTGCCAGCAGTACAGGGACCCGAAATCAGCCCCAGCATTTT,CASSTGTRNQPQHF,TRBJ1-5,NA,TRBV2,NA
TGTGCCAGCAGTGACTCTAACACCGGGACAGGGGGCGCAGATACGCAGTATTTT,CASSDSNTGTGGADTQYF,TRBJ2-3,NA,TRBV6-4,TRBD1
TGTGCCAGCAGCTTGGCGGGAAACACAGATACGCAGTATTTT,CASSLAGNTDTQYF,TRBJ2-3,NA,TRBV5-4,NA